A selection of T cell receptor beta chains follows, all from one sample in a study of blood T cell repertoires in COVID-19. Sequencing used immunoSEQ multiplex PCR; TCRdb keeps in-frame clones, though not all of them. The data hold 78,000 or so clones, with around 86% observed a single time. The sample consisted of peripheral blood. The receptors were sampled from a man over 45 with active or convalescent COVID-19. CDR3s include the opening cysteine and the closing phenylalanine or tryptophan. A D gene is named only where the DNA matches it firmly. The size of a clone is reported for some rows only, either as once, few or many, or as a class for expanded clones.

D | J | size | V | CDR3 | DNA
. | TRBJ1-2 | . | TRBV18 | CASSPSGDLNYGYTF | TGTGCCAGCTCACCATCGGGGGACCTTAACTATGGCTACACCTTC
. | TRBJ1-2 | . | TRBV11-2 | CASSPGAGDYGYTF | TGTGCCAGCAGCCCAGGGGCAGGGGACTATGGCTACACCTTC
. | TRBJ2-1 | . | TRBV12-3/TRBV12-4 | CASSQGPLGEQFF | TGTGCCAGCAGTCAGGGGCCATTAGGTGAGCAGTTCTTC
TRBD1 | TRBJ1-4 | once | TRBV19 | CASSAGTEEKLFF | TGTGCCAGTAGTGCTGGGACAGAAGAAAAACTGTTTTTT
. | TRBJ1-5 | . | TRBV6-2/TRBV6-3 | CASSYSRQSNQPQHF | TGTGCCAGCAGTTACTCCCGACAAAGCAATCAGCCCCAGCATTTT
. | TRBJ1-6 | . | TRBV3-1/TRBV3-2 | CASSQGGGKGSPLHF | TGTGCCAGCAGCCAAGGGGGAGGGAAGGGGTCACCCCTCCACTTT
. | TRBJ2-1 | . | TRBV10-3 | CAMTDSHSDEQFF | TGTGCCATGACGGACAGCCATAGCGATGAGCAGTTCTTC
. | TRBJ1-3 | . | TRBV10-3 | CAGAGATSGNTIYF | TGTGCCGGAGCAGGGGCTACATCTGGAAACACCATATATTTT
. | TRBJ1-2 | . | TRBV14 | CASSQQGRRGYTF | TGTGCCAGCAGCCAACAGGGGCGAAGGGGCTACACCTTC
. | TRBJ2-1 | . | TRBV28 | CASSFRVLDNEQFF | TGTGCCAGCAGTTTCAGGGTTTTGGACAATGAGCAGTTCTTC
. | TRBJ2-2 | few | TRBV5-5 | CASSPDRWRTGELFF | TGTGCCAGCAGCCCCGACAGGTGGAGGACCGGGGAGCTGTTTTTT
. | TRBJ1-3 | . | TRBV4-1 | CASSQDSRGYGNTIYF | TGCGCCAGCAGCCAAGATTCGCGGGGGTATGGAAACACCATATATTTT
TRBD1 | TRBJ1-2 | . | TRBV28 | CASRHLEGQGAFGYTF | TGTGCCAGCAGACACTTAGAGGGACAGGGGGCGTTTGGCTACACCTTC
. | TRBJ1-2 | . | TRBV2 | CASSEAEYYGYTF | TGTGCCAGCAGTGAAGCAGAGTACTATGGCTACACCTTC
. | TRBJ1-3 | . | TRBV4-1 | CASSHSSRSLGNTIYF | TGCGCCAGCAGCCATTCCTCCAGGTCGCTGGGAAACACCATATATTTT
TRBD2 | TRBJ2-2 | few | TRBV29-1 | CSVGNPGLAGGPGTGELFF | TGCAGCGTCGGAAATCCGGGACTAGCGGGGGGGCCGGGCACCGGGGAGCTGTTTTTT
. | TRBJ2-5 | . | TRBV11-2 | CASSLQIQETQYF | TGTGCCAGCAGCTTACAGATCCAAGAGACCCAGTACTTC
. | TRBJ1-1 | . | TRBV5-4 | CASSLSDGLNTEAFF | TGTGCCAGCAGCTTGAGCGACGGCTTGAACACTGAAGCTTTCTTT
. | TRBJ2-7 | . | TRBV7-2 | CASTPGEQSYEQYF | TGTGCCAGCACCCCAGGGGAGCAGTCCTACGAGCAGTACTTC
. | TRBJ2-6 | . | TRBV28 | CASSPFMYSGANVLTF | TGTGCCAGCAGTCCCTTTATGTACTCTGGGGCCAACGTCCTGACTTTC